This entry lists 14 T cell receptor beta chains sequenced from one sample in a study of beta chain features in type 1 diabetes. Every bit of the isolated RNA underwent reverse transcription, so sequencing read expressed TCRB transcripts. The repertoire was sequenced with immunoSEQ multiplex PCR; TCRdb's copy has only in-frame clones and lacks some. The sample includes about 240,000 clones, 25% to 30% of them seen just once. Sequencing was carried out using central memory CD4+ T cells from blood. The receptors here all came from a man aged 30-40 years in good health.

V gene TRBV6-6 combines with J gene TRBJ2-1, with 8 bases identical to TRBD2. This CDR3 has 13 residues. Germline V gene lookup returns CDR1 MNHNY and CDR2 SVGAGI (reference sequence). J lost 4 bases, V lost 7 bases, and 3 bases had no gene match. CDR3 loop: CASTSGLYNEQFF. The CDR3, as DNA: TGTGCCAGCACTAGCGGGTTATACAATGAGCAGTTCTTC.

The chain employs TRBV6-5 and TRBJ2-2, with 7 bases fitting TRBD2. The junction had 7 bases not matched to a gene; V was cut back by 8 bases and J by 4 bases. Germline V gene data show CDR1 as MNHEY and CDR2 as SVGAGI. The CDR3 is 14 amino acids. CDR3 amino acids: CASGKLASTGELFF. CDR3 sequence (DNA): TGTGCCAGCGGCAAACTAGCGTCCACCGGGGAGCTGTTTTTT.

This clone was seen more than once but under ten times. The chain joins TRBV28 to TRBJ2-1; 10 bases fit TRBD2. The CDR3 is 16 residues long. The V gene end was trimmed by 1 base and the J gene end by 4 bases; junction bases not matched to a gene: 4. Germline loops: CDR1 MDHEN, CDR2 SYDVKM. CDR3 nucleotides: TGTGCCAGCAGTTTATATCGGACTAGCGGATACAATGAGCAGTTCTTC. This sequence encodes CASSLYRTSGYNEQFF.

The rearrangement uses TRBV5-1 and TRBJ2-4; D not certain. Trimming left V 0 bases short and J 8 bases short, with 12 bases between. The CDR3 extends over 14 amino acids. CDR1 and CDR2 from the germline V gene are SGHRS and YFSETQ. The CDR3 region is CASSLGGPSDIQYF. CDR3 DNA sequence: TGCGCCAGCAGCTTGGGCGGTCCGTCGGACATTCAGTACTTC.

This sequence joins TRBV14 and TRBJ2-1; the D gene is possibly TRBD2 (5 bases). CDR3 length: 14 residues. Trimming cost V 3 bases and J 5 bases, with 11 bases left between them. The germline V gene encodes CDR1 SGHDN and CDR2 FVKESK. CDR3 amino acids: CASSHSGINNEQFF. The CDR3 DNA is TGTGCCAGCAGCCATTCCGGGATCAACAATGAGCAGTTCTTC.

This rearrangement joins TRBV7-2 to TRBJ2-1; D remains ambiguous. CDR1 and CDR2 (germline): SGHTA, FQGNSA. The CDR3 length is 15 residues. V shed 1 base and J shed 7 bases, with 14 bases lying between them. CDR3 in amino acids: CASSLGLGFWNEQFF. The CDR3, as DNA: TGTGCCAGCAGCTTAGGGCTGGGATTTTGGAATGAGCAGTTCTTC.

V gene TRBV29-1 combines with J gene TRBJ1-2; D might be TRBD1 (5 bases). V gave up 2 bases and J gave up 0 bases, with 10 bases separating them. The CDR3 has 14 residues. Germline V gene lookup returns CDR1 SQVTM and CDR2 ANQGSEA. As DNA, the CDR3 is TGCAGCGTTGAACTGGGGGGAGCTAACTATGGCTACACCTTC. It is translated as CSVELGGANYGYTF.

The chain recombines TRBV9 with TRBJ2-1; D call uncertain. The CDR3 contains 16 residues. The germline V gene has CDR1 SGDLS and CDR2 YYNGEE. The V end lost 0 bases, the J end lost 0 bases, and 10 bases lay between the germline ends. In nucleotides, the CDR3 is TGTGCCAGCAGCGTAGCACCGTCGAACTCCTACAATGAGCAGTTCTTC. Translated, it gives CASSVAPSNSYNEQFF.

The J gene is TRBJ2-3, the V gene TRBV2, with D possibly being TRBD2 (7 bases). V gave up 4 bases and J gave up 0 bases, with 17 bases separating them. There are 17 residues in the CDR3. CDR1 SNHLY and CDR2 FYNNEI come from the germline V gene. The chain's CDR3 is CASSAQRGGPSTDTQYF. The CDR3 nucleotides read TGTGCCAGCAGTGCCCAGAGGGGGGGCCCTAGCACAGATACGCAGTATTTT.

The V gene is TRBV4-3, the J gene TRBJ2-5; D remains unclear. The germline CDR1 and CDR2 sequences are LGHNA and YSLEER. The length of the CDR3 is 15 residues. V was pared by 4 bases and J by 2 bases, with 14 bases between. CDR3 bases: TGCGCCAGCAGCCCCCGTTCCGGGCCGCAAGAGACCCAGTACTTC. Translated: CASSPRSGPQETQYF.

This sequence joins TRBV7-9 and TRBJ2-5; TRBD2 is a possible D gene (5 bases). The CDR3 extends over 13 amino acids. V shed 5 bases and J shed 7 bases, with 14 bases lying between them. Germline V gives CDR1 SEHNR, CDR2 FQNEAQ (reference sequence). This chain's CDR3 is CASSTEVLRTQYF. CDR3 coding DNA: TGTGCCAGCAGCACGGAGGTCCTAAGGACCCAGTACTTC.

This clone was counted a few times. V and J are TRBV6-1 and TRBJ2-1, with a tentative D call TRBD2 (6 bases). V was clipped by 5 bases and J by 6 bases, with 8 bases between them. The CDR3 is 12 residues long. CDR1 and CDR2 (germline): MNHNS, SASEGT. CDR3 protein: CASSRLVNEQFF. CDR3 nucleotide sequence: TGTGCCAGCAGTCGACTAGTCAATGAGCAGTTCTTC.

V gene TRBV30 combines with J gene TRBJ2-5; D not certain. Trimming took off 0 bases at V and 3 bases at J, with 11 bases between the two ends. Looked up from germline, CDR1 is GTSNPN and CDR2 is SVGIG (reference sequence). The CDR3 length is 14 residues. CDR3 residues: CAWSVLGRKETQYF. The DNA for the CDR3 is TGTGCCTGGAGTGTACTCGGGCGGAAAGAGACCCAGTACTTC.

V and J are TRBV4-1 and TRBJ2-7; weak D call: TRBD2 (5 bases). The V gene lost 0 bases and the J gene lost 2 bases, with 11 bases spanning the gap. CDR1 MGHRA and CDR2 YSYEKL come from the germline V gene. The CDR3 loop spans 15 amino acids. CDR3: CASSQDERPAYEQYF. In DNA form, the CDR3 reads TGCGCCAGCAGCCAAGATGAGCGGCCCGCCTACGAGCAGTACTTC.